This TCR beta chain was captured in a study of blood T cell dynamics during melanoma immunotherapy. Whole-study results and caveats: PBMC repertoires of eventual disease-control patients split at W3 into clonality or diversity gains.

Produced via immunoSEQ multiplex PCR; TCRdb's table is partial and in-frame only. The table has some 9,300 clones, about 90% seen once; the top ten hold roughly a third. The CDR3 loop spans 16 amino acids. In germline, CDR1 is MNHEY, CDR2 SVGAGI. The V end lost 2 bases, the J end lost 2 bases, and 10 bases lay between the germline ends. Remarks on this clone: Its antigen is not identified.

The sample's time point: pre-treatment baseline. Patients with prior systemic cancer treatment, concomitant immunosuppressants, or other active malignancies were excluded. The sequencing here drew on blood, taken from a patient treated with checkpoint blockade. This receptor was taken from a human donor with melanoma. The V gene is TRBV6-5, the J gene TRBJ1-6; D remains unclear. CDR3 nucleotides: TGTGCCAGCAGTTACAGGGTTAGGGCCTATAATTCACCCCTCCACTTT. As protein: CASSYRVRAYNSPLHF.